The present T cell receptor beta chain was sequenced within a study of neoadjuvant nivolumab and ipilimumab in lung cancer. Sequencing used immunoSEQ multiplex PCR; TCRdb keeps in-frame clones, though not all of them. The sample comprises more than 40,000 clones, 85% to 90% of which are singletons, and more than 3% rests with the top ten. Trimming stripped 3 bases from V and 1 base from J, with 15 bases between. CDR3 length: 16 residues. Germline assignment: CDR1 MGHRA and CDR2 YSYEKL. Remarks on this clone: This could be a read error, since a much larger clone is one nucleotide away.

This rearrangement joins TRBV4-1 to TRBJ1-2; D gene unclear. Sequences were derived from blood, sampled before neoadjuvant nivolumab, alone or with ipilimumab. The clonotype originates from an adult with non-small cell lung cancer. Some clones in this sample may be carry-over from other donors' samples. CDR3 DNA: TGCGCCAGCAGCCAGCACCCTGGGGAGGGTAACTATGGCTACACCTTC. Amino acid sequence: CASSQHPGEGNYGYTF.